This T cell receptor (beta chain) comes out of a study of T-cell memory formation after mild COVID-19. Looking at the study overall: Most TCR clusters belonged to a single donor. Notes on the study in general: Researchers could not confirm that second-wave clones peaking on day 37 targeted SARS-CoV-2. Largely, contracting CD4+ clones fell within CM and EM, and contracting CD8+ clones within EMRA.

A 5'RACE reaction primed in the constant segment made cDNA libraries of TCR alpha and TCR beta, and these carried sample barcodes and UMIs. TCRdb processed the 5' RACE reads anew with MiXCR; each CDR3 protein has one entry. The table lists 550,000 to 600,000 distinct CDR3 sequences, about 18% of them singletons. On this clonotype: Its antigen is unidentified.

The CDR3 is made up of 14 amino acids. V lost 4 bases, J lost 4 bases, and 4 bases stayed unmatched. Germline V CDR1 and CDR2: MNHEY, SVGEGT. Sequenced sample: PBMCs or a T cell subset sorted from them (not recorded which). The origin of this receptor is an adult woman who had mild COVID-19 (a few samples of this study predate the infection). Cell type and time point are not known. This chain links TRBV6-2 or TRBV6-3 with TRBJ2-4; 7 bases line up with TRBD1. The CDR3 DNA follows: TGTGCCAGCAGTTGGTGGGACAGAAAAAACATTCAGTACTTC. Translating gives CASSWWDRKNIQYF.